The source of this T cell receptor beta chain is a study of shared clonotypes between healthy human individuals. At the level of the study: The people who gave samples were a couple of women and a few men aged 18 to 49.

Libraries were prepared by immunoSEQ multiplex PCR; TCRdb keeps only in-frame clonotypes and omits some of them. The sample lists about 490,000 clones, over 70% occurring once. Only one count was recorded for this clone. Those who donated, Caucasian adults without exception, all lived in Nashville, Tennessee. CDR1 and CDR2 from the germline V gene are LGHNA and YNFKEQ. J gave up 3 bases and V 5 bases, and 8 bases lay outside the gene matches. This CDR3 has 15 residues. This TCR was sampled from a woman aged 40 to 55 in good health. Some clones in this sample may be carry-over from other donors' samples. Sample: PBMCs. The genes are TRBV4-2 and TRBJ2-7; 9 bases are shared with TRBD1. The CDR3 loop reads CASSLIDRGVYEQYF. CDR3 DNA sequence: TGTGCCAGCAGCTTAATCGACAGGGGGGTCTACGAGCAGTACTTC.